These T cell receptor beta chains were read from a single sample in a study of T cell responses to AZD1222 COVID-19 vaccine. Assay used: immunoSEQ multiplex PCR; TCRdb lists only in-frame clones, some missing. The sample lists more than 100,000 clones; 91% were seen once. The input for sequencing was peripheral blood, taken on day 0 of AZD1222 vaccination. These receptors originate from an adult in good health. CDR3s include the opening cysteine and the closing phenylalanine or tryptophan. D genes are given only for firm matches. Some rows mark clone size as missing; the rest say once, few, many or name a class of expanded clone.

d_gene: TRBD2
j_gene: TRBJ2-3
v_gene: TRBV18
abundance: -
CDR3nt: TGTGCCAGCTCACCTAGTGATACGGGAGGAAGCACAGATACGCAGTATTTT
CDR3aa: CASSPSDTGGSTDTQYF

d_gene: TRBD2
j_gene: TRBJ2-2
v_gene: TRBV18
abundance: -
CDR3nt: TGTGCCAGCTCACCACCCTCAGCGGGAGTTGGCACCGGGGAGCTGTTTTTT
CDR3aa: CASSPPSAGVGTGELFF

d_gene: -
j_gene: TRBJ1-2
v_gene: TRBV30
abundance: -
CDR3nt: TGTGCCTGGACAAAGGCTTCCGGGGGCTACACCTTC
CDR3aa: CAWTKASGGYTF

d_gene: -
j_gene: TRBJ1-4
v_gene: TRBV28
abundance: -
CDR3nt: TGTGCCAGCAGTTTAACGGGACAACTTAATGAAAAACTGTTTTTT
CDR3aa: CASSLTGQLNEKLFF

d_gene: TRBD2
j_gene: TRBJ2-7
v_gene: TRBV28
abundance: -
CDR3nt: TGTGCCAGCAGTTTGGATAGCGGGTTCTACGAGCAGTACTTC
CDR3aa: CASSLDSGFYEQYF

d_gene: -
j_gene: TRBJ2-2
v_gene: TRBV6-6
abundance: -
CDR3nt: TGTGCCAACGCCGAGCGGGACACCGGGGAGCTGTTTTTT
CDR3aa: CANAERDTGELFF

d_gene: -
j_gene: TRBJ1-4
v_gene: TRBV6-5
abundance: -
CDR3nt: TGTGCCAGCCTCCCTGCGGGGGGAACTAATGAAAAACTGTTTTTT
CDR3aa: CASLPAGGTNEKLFF

d_gene: -
j_gene: TRBJ2-1
v_gene: TRBV7-3
abundance: -
CDR3nt: TGTGCCAGCAGCTTAGGGACCGATTACAATGAGCAGTTCTTC
CDR3aa: CASSLGTDYNEQFF

d_gene: -
j_gene: TRBJ1-1
v_gene: TRBV19
abundance: -
CDR3nt: TGTGCCAGTATGGATACTCCTAAAACTGAAGCTTTCTTT
CDR3aa: CASMDTPKTEAFF

d_gene: -
j_gene: TRBJ1-1
v_gene: TRBV27
abundance: -
CDR3nt: TGTGCCAGCTGGGCAAGGACTGAAGCTTTCTTT
CDR3aa: CASWARTEAFF

d_gene: TRBD2
j_gene: TRBJ2-1
v_gene: TRBV5-6
abundance: once
CDR3nt: TGTGCCAGCAGCTTGGGACTAGCGGGGAGCTCCTACAATGAGCAGTTCTTC
CDR3aa: CASSLGLAGSSYNEQFF

d_gene: -
j_gene: TRBJ1-1
v_gene: TRBV19
abundance: -
CDR3nt: TGTGCCAGTAGCATGAAGGGAGACACTGAAGCTTTCTTT
CDR3aa: CASSMKGDTEAFF

d_gene: TRBD1
j_gene: TRBJ2-1
v_gene: TRBV7-6
abundance: -
CDR3nt: TGTGCCAGCAGCCAAACAGGGGGCTCCTACAATGAGCAGTTCTTC
CDR3aa: CASSQTGGSYNEQFF

d_gene: TRBD2
j_gene: TRBJ2-7
v_gene: TRBV10-3
abundance: -
CDR3nt: TGTGCCATCAGTGACGGGACTAGCGGGAGTCTTGGCGAGCAGTACTTC
CDR3aa: CAISDGTSGSLGEQYF

d_gene: -
j_gene: TRBJ2-3
v_gene: TRBV6-5
abundance: -
CDR3nt: TGTGCCAGCAGTTACTCTCCCGCGCCGAGCACAGATACGCAGTATTTT
CDR3aa: CASSYSPAPSTDTQYF

d_gene: TRBD2
j_gene: TRBJ2-1
v_gene: TRBV7-9
abundance: -
CDR3nt: TGTGCCAGCAGCCTGGGGGCTAGCGGGAGCACCTACAATGAGCAGTTCTTC
CDR3aa: CASSLGASGSTYNEQFF

d_gene: -
j_gene: TRBJ1-2
v_gene: TRBV7-9
abundance: -
CDR3nt: TGTGCCAGCAGCTACCTAGGTGGGGGTCAGAACTATGGCTACACCTTC
CDR3aa: CASSYLGGGQNYGYTF

d_gene: -
j_gene: TRBJ2-7
v_gene: TRBV3-1/TRBV3-2
abundance: -
CDR3nt: TGTGCCAGCAGCCAAGAACTAGCTCGCTACGAGCAGTACTTC
CDR3aa: CASSQELARYEQYF

d_gene: TRBD2
j_gene: TRBJ2-5
v_gene: TRBV5-1
abundance: -
CDR3nt: TGCGCCAGCAGCCCGAACCCGGGACTAGAAGAGACCCAGTACTTC
CDR3aa: CASSPNPGLEETQYF

d_gene: TRBD1
j_gene: TRBJ1-1
v_gene: TRBV19
abundance: -
CDR3nt: TGTGCCAGTAGTCGCAGGGGGTTGGATCCACGGAACACTGAAGCTTTCTTT
CDR3aa: CASSRRGLDPRNTEAFF

d_gene: -
j_gene: TRBJ2-7
v_gene: TRBV11-2
abundance: -
CDR3nt: TGTGCCAGCAGCTCCCAAGGGGGGGCTAGCGGCACCTACGAGCAGTACTTC
CDR3aa: CASSSQGGASGTYEQYF

d_gene: TRBD1
j_gene: TRBJ1-1
v_gene: TRBV7-8
abundance: -
CDR3nt: TGTGCCAGCAGCTTAGGGCCCAGGGGGTCTGAAGCTTTCTTT
CDR3aa: CASSLGPRGSEAFF

d_gene: TRBD1
j_gene: TRBJ1-1
v_gene: TRBV5-1
abundance: -
CDR3nt: TGCGCCAGCAGCGGGACAGGGGCGCTGACTGAAGCTTTCTTT
CDR3aa: CASSGTGALTEAFF

d_gene: TRBD2
j_gene: TRBJ2-1
v_gene: TRBV29-1
abundance: -
CDR3nt: TGCAGCGTTGAAGGCGGGACTAGCGGGAGTCGGGATGAGCAGTTCTTC
CDR3aa: CSVEGGTSGSRDEQFF

d_gene: TRBD1
j_gene: TRBJ1-2
v_gene: TRBV6-6
abundance: few
CDR3nt: TGTGCCAGCAGTTCGACAGGGGACGGCTACACCTTC
CDR3aa: CASSSTGDGYTF

d_gene: TRBD1
j_gene: TRBJ1-5
v_gene: TRBV19
abundance: -
CDR3nt: TGTGCCAGTAGTACGGGACAGGGGAATCAGCCCCAGCATTTT
CDR3aa: CASSTGQGNQPQHF

d_gene: -
j_gene: TRBJ2-3
v_gene: TRBV6-5
abundance: -
CDR3nt: TGTGCCAGCAGGCCCCTAGCAGTTAGCACAGATACGCAGTATTTT
CDR3aa: CASRPLAVSTDTQYF

d_gene: -
j_gene: TRBJ2-3
v_gene: TRBV27
abundance: -
CDR3nt: TGTGCCAGCAGTTTGAAGCGGGCAGATACGCAGTATTTT
CDR3aa: CASSLKRADTQYF

d_gene: TRBD2
j_gene: TRBJ2-7
v_gene: TRBV6-5
abundance: -
CDR3nt: TGTGCCAGCAGTTACGCGGGAGTTAGGGATTACGAGCAGTACTTC
CDR3aa: CASSYAGVRDYEQYF

d_gene: TRBD1
j_gene: TRBJ2-7
v_gene: TRBV3-1/TRBV3-2
abundance: -
CDR3nt: TGTGCCAGCAGCCAACTAGTGGGACAGCCCTACGAGCAGTACTTC
CDR3aa: CASSQLVGQPYEQYF

d_gene: -
j_gene: TRBJ1-2
v_gene: TRBV10-3
abundance: -
CDR3nt: TGTGCCATCAGCCCTAACCAAGCTAACTATGGCTACACCTTC
CDR3aa: CAISPNQANYGYTF

d_gene: -
j_gene: TRBJ1-3
v_gene: TRBV9
abundance: -
CDR3nt: TGTGCCAGCAGCGTCCTGGACTCCGCCTCTGGAAACACCATATATTTT
CDR3aa: CASSVLDSASGNTIYF

d_gene: -
j_gene: TRBJ1-1
v_gene: TRBV30
abundance: few
CDR3nt: TGTGCCTGGATGCGGTATAACACTGAAGCTTTCTTT
CDR3aa: CAWMRYNTEAFF

d_gene: -
j_gene: TRBJ1-5
v_gene: TRBV6-1
abundance: -
CDR3nt: TGTGCCAGCAGTGAAGGGAGGGGGATGCCCCAGCATTTT
CDR3aa: CASSEGRGMPQHF

d_gene: -
j_gene: TRBJ1-1
v_gene: TRBV7-9
abundance: -
CDR3nt: TGTGCCAGCAGCCTCAGCAGGTTGAACACTGAAGCTTTCTTT
CDR3aa: CASSLSRLNTEAFF

d_gene: -
j_gene: TRBJ2-3
v_gene: TRBV7-6
abundance: -
CDR3nt: TGTGCCAGCAGCTTAATCTCAGGGGAGGGCACAGATACGCAGTATTTT
CDR3aa: CASSLISGEGTDTQYF

d_gene: TRBD1
j_gene: TRBJ1-1
v_gene: TRBV18
abundance: -
CDR3nt: TGTGCCAGCTCACCAAGGACAGGGGAGGCTGAAGCTTTCTTT
CDR3aa: CASSPRTGEAEAFF

d_gene: TRBD1
j_gene: TRBJ1-6
v_gene: TRBV7-2
abundance: -
CDR3nt: TGTGCCAGCAGCTCGGACAGGGAGAGATGGACCCTCCACTTT
CDR3aa: CASSSDRERWTLHF